These 20 T cell receptor beta chains came from one sample sequenced in a study of blood T cell repertoires in COVID-19. The repertoire was sequenced with immunoSEQ multiplex PCR; TCRdb's copy has only in-frame clones and lacks some. This sample carries under 65,000 clones, 90% of them seen once, and the ten largest clones take about 9.1%. The sequencing input was peripheral blood. These receptors were taken from a woman over 75 with active COVID-19.

The genes are TRBV27 and TRBJ1-6; 7 bases line up with TRBD1. This CDR3 has 14 residues. Trimming took 5 bases from V and 6 from J; bases not matched to a gene: 4. Germline lookup yields CDR1 MNHEY and CDR2 SMNVEV (reference sequence). The chain's CDR3 is CASSPRQGNSPLHF. The CDR3 coding sequence is TGTGCCAGCAGTCCCCGACAGGGTAATTCACCCCTCCACTTT.

The rearrangement joins TRBV10-2 to TRBJ2-7; a weak D match, TRBD1 (6 bases). The CDR3 runs 12 residues. Germline V gene sequence: CDR1 WSHSY, CDR2 SAAADI. V lost 6 bases and J 4 bases, leaving 10 bases between the germline ends. CDR3 in amino acids: CASSLQGYEQYF. The CDR3 nucleotides read TGCGCCAGCAGCCTACAGGGATACGAGCAGTACTTC.

The chain is built from TRBV12-5 and TRBJ2-1; TRBD1 might be the D (5 bases). Between the trimmed V and J ends, which lost 6 bases and 3 bases, there was a span of 18 bases. There are 16 residues in the CDR3. The germline V gene has CDR1 LGHNT and CDR2 FRNRAP. CDR3 region: CASGNPEGAVYNEQFF. CDR3 in DNA: TGTGCTAGTGGGAACCCGGAAGGGGCAGTCTACAATGAGCAGTTCTTC.

The chain uses TRBV28 and TRBJ2-1; 10 bases are shared with TRBD1. Losses at the gene ends were 5 bases for V and 7 bases for J; bases not matched to a gene: 8. From germline, CDR1 is MDHEN and CDR2 SYDVKM. The CDR3 sequence is 15 residues long. CDR3 in amino acids: CASSVGQGGGNEQFF. The CDR3 coding sequence is TGTGCCAGCAGTGTTGGACAGGGGGGTGGGAATGAGCAGTTCTTC.

The chain couples TRBV6-2 or TRBV6-3 to TRBJ2-1, with a weak D call TRBD2 (5 bases). CDR1 MNHEY and CDR2 SVGEGT come from the germline V gene. The V end was cut by 0 bases, the J end by 10 bases, with 7 bases between. The CDR3 is 12 residues long. For the CDR3, the DNA is TGTGCCAGCAGTTACTCGAGAGGGGAGCAGTTCTTC. Translating gives CASSYSRGEQFF.

The chain has TRBV28 and TRBJ1-2; D not resolved. The CDR3 runs to 12 residues. Germline loops: CDR1 MDHEN, CDR2 SYDVKM. V was trimmed by 6 bases and J by 2 bases, leaving 7 bases between them. CDR3 nucleotide sequence: TGTGCCAGCAGGGCTCCGAACTATGGCTACACCTTC. This gives the protein CASRAPNYGYTF.

The chain couples TRBV6-6 to TRBJ2-3, with TRBD2 matching 8 bases. The germline CDR1 and CDR2 sequences are MNHNY and SVGAGI (reference sequence). With V trimmed by 5 bases and J by 5 bases, 12 bases remained unmatched. The CDR3 has 16 residues. CDR3 region: CASSRPGGGSEDTQYF. DNA of the CDR3: TGTGCCAGCAGTCGACCCGGGGGGGGCTCAGAAGATACGCAGTATTTT.

V usage is TRBV20-1 and J usage is TRBJ1-1; D gene uncertain. V lost 8 bases and J 6 bases, leaving 13 bases between the germline ends. This CDR3 region has 11 residues. Germline CDR1 is DFQATT and CDR2 is SNEGSKA (reference sequence). In DNA, the CDR3 is TGCAGTACCGTCGGGTATCCTGAAGCTTTCTTT. As protein: CSTVGYPEAFF.

The chain couples TRBV6-5 to TRBJ1-1, with 7 bases aligning to TRBD1. Germline-derived CDR1 and CDR2 are MNHEY and SVGAGI. This CDR3 has 13 amino acids. V gave up 6 bases and J gave up 6 bases; unmatched junction bases: 7. The CDR3 reads CASSDRVDAEAFF. Here the CDR3 DNA reads TGTGCCAGCAGCGACAGGGTGGACGCTGAAGCTTTCTTT.

The chain combines TRBV28 with TRBJ2-3, with a tentative D call TRBD1 (6 bases). The CDR3 contains 15 residues. Trimming pared 5 bases from V and 1 base from J, leaving 13 bases between. The germline V gene encodes CDR1 MDHEN and CDR2 SYDVKM. The CDR3 DNA follows: TGTGCCAGCAGTCCTCTCAGGGGAGGCACAGATACGCAGTATTTT. This translates into CASSPLRGGTDTQYF.

V gene TRBV30 combines with J gene TRBJ2-7; 7 nucleotides match TRBD2. The CDR3 has 13 amino acids. CDR1 is GTSNPN, CDR2 SVGIG, per germline (reference sequence). V gave up 5 bases and J gave up 2 bases; unmatched junction bases: 6. The CDR3 sequence: CAWSGLQTYEQYF. CDR3 bases: TGTGCCTGGTCGGGACTACAAACCTACGAGCAGTACTTC.

This sequence joins TRBV2 and TRBJ2-7, with TRBD2 matching 13 bases. The CDR3 is 15 amino acids. Trimming took 11 bases from V and 6 from J; bases not matched to a gene: 13. Germline-derived CDR1 and CDR2 are SNHLY and FYNNEI. CDR3 nucleotide sequence: TGTGCCTCGGGGACTAGCGGGATCGGAGGTGGCGAGCAGTACTTC. Its protein is CASGTSGIGGGEQYF.

This clone was seen once. J is TRBJ2-3 and V is TRBV5-1; TRBD2 matches at 7 bases. V gave up 2 bases and J gave up 2 bases; unmatched junction bases: 5. CDR1 is SGHRS and CDR2 is YFSETQ in the germline V gene. This CDR3 spans 15 amino acids. The CDR3 bases are TGCGCCAGCAGCTTAGCGGGGAAATACACAGATACGCAGTATTTT. Its protein product is CASSLAGKYTDTQYF.

This clone appeared once. The rearrangement uses TRBV11-2 and TRBJ2-5, with D possibly matching TRBD1 (5 bases). Germline-derived CDR1 and CDR2 are SGHAT and FQNNGV. This CDR3 comprises 18 residues. V was shortened by 5 bases and J by 2 bases, with 24 bases between the two germline ends. In DNA, the CDR3 is TGTGCCAGCAGCCCATGGGGCAGGATTAGCCAGGGACAAGAGACCCAGTACTTC. Protein product: CASSPWGRISQGQETQYF.

In this sample, this clone turned up once. V is TRBV18 and J is TRBJ2-5; D call uncertain. Germline CDR1 and CDR2: KGHSH and LQKENI. V was trimmed by 1 base and J by 5 bases, leaving 5 bases between them. This CDR3 contains 12 residues. Written as DNA, the CDR3 is TGTGCCAGCTCACCACTGCGGGAGACCCAGTACTTC. Its translation: CASSPLRETQYF.

The rearrangement uses TRBV28 and TRBJ2-1; 10 bases are a match to TRBD2. The CDR3 contains 14 residues. CDR1 and CDR2 from the germline V gene are MDHEN and SYDVKM. Trimming at V came to 4 bases and at J to 7 bases, leaving 4 bases not matched to a gene. The CDR3 DNA sequence: TGTGCCAGCAGTTCTAGCGGGAGTTGGAATGAGCAGTTCTTC. This encodes CASSSSGSWNEQFF.

This clone was observed a single time. V and J are TRBV24-1 and TRBJ2-5; tentative D call: TRBD1 (6 bases). The CDR3 contains 14 residues. The germline V gene has CDR1 KGHDR and CDR2 SFDVKD. Deletions cut 1 base from V and 4 bases from J, with 9 bases between. This chain's CDR3 is CATSDFRRGETQYF. The CDR3 DNA is TGTGCCACCAGTGATTTCCGCAGGGGAGAGACCCAGTACTTC.

This clone has just one count. The chain employs TRBV7-9 and TRBJ1-2; unclear D gene. From germline, CDR1 is SEHNR and CDR2 FQNEAQ (reference sequence). V shed 5 bases and J shed 2 bases, with 12 bases lying between them. The CDR3 covers 14 residues. DNA for the CDR3: TGTGCCAGCAGCCCCGGGTTTGGAAACTATGGCTACACCTTC. Its protein is CASSPGFGNYGYTF.

Here the CDR3 reads CSVGAAGQETQYF. CDR3 nucleotides: TGCAGCGTTGGTGCGGCCGGCCAAGAGACCCAGTACTTC. This chain joins TRBV29-1 and TRBJ2-5; D is ambiguous. Germline-derived CDR1 and CDR2 are SQVTM and ANQGSEA. V was pared by 4 bases and J by 1 base, with 10 bases between. The CDR3 is made up of 13 amino acids.

This sequence joins TRBV3-1 (or the pseudogene TRBV3-2) and TRBJ2-2; D call uncertain. The germline V gene encodes CDR1 LGHDT and CDR2 YNNKEL (reference sequence). V lost 4 bases, J lost 5 bases, and 8 bases lay in between. CDR3 length equals 13 residues. The CDR3 coding sequence is TGTGCCAGCAGCCCGAGGAATACCGGGGAGCTGTTTTTT. This translates into CASSPRNTGELFF.